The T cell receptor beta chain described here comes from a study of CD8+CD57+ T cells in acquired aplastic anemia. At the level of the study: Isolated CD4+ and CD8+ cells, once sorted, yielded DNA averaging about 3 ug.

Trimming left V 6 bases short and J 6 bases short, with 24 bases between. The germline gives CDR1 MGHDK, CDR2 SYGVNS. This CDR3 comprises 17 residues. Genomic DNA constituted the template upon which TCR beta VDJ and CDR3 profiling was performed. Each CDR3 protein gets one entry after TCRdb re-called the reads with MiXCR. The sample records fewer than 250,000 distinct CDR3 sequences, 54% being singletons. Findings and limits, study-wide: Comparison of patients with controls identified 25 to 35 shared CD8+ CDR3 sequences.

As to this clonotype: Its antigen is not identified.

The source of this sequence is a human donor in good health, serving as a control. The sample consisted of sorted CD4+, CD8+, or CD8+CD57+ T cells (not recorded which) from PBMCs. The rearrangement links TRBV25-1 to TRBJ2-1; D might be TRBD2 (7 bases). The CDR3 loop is CASRAGGLSGASNEQFF. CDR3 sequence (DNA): TGTGCCAGCAGGGCCGGGGGGCTATCTGGGGCCAGCAATGAGCAGTTCTTC.